This T cell receptor (beta chain) originates from a study of early T cells in non-severe SARS-CoV-2 infection. In the study overall: Sequencing input comprised bulk RNA from unsorted whole blood; chain pairing was not available.

Researchers tagged individual cDNA molecules with unique molecular identifiers. TCRdb used MiXCR to reprocess the 5' RACE reads, holding one entry per CDR3 protein. The sample includes tens of thousands of distinct CDR3 sequences, 12% of them seen just once. The sample holds a few counts of this clonotype. V was clipped by 5 bases and J by 6 bases, with 23 bases between them. Germline loops: CDR1 MDHEN, CDR2 SYDVKM. CDR3 length equals 16 residues. The source of this sequence is an adult who was a healthcare worker with PCR-confirmed SARS-CoV-2 infection or an uninfected control (not recorded which). The chain links TRBV28 to TRBJ2-7; D is perhaps TRBD1 (6 bases). Material for sequencing was whole blood. In nucleotides, the CDR3 is TGTGCCAGCAGTAGACTGAGTATAGGGGGATTTCCCGAGCAGTACTTC. Translating it yields CASSRLSIGGFPEQYF.